These 18 T cell receptor beta chains share one sample of origin, sequenced in a study of Graves' ophthalmopathy and Graves' hyperthyroidism. CDR3 regions of TCR beta were amplified from RNA transcripts. After a first-round RT-PCR with HTBI primers, a second-round multiplex PCR was run. TCRdb recomputed calls from the multiplex PCR reads with MiXCR, one row per CDR3 protein. The sample contains fewer than 600,000 distinct CDR3 sequences, approximately 15% of which appear only once. Sequenced: blood. These receptors came from a woman aged 25 to 45 with Graves' ophthalmopathy.

This clonotype was seen ten or more times. The chain carries TRBV19 and TRBJ1-2; weak D call: TRBD1 (5 bases). This CDR3 is built from 13 residues. The V gene lost 6 bases and the J gene lost 8 bases, with 16 bases spanning the gap. The germline gives CDR1 LNHDA, CDR2 SQIVND (reference sequence). The CDR3 sequence: CASSASGTGGYTF. The CDR3 coding sequence is TGTGCCAGTAGCGCATCCGGGACCGGGGGCTACACCTTC.

V is TRBV6-5 and J is TRBJ1-4; a possible D gene is TRBD1 (6 bases). The V end was cut by 1 base, the J end by 7 bases, with 16 bases between. Germline CDR1 MNHEY, CDR2 SVGAGI. The CDR3 has 16 amino acids. CDR3 in amino acids: CASSYYRGQGGEKLFF. The CDR3 region has the DNA TGTGCCAGCAGTTACTACCGGGGGCAGGGTGGTGAAAAACTGTTTTTT.

This clonotype was seen at least ten times. This rearrangement joins TRBV7-2 to TRBJ2-7; D tentatively fits TRBD1 or TRBD2 (6 bases each). Germline CDR1 SGHTA, CDR2 FQGNSA. This CDR3 contains 20 residues. V shed 6 bases and J shed 5 bases, with 35 bases lying between them. The CDR3 spells CASRAEGRASARGSVHEQYF. The CDR3 bases are TGTGCCAGCAGGGCAGAAGGCCGGGCTAGCGCGAGGGGGTCTGTCCACGAGCAGTACTTC.

This clonotype was observed at least ten times. The CDR3 DNA sequence: TGTGCCAGCAGTGAAGGGGGGGGGGTCTCGGGTACTGAAGCTTTCTTT. Its protein product is CASSEGGGVSGTEAFF. The genes are TRBV6-1 and TRBJ1-1; a weak D match, TRBD1 (5 bases). With 1 base removed from V and 5 bases from J, the gap between germline ends came to 17 bases. The CDR3 consists of 16 residues. The V gene's germline CDR1 is MNHNS and CDR2 SASEGT.

This chain joins TRBV12-3 or TRBV12-4 and TRBJ1-2; weak D call: TRBD1 (5 bases). Deletions cut 2 bases from V and 7 bases from J, with 11 bases between. The CDR3 is 13 residues long. CDR3 protein: CASSLPGGVGYTF. CDR3 nucleotides: TGTGCCAGCAGTTTACCGGGGGGGGTTGGCTACACCTTC.

This clonotype was seen many times. J is TRBJ1-6 and V is TRBV30; D uncertain. Per the germline V gene, CDR1 is GTSNPN and CDR2 is SVGIG (reference sequence). V was clipped by 5 bases and J by 2 bases, with 7 bases between them. The CDR3 has 13 amino acids. For the CDR3, the DNA is TGTGCCTGGGAGCGAACCTATAATTCACCCCTCCACTTT. Its translation is CAWERTYNSPLHF.

This clonotype came up many times. V and J are TRBV19 and TRBJ1-5, with D uncertain. V shed 6 bases and J shed 7 bases, with 10 bases lying between them. The CDR3 is made up of 12 amino acids. CDR1 and CDR2 from the germline V gene are LNHDA and SQIVND (reference sequence). CDR3 DNA: TGTGCCAGTAGGAGGCAGGAGCAGCCCCAGCATTTT. Translation gives CASRRQEQPQHF.

The chain combines TRBV11-1 with TRBJ2-2, with a weak D call TRBD2 (6 bases). CDR1 SGHAT and CDR2 FQDESV come from the germline V gene (reference sequence). Between the trimmed V and J ends, which lost 5 bases and 0 bases, there was a span of 13 bases. The CDR3 extends over 16 amino acids. CDR3 residues: CASSEGGRPNTGELFF. CDR3 nucleotides: TGTGCCAGCAGCGAGGGAGGACGCCCGAACACCGGGGAGCTGTTTTTT.

This chain uses TRBV12-3 or TRBV12-4 with TRBJ2-1, with 8 bases identical to TRBD2. This CDR3 contains 16 residues. V lost 6 bases, J lost 1 base, and 8 bases stayed unmatched. The CDR3 nucleotides are TGTGCCAGCAGGCCGGGGGCGGGGGGTTCCTACAATGAGCAGTTCTTC. It translates to CASRPGAGGSYNEQFF.

In this sample, this clonotype turned up many times. CDR3 nucleotides: TGTGCCAGCAGTGAAAGGCAGGGGCAGGGCGGGGAGCTGTTTTTT. Its translation is CASSERQGQGGELFF. The rearrangement uses TRBV6-1 and TRBJ2-2; maybe TRBD1 (6 bases). The V gene lost 2 bases and the J gene lost 7 bases, with 14 bases spanning the gap. The CDR3 runs to 15 residues. From germline, CDR1 is MNHNS and CDR2 SASEGT.

This clonotype was counted a single time. The V and J genes are TRBV20-1 and TRBJ2-7; D perhaps matches TRBD1 (5 bases). The length of the CDR3 is 14 residues. V was pared by 0 bases and J by 1 base, with 10 bases between. CDR1 is DFQATT and CDR2 is SNEGSKA in the germline V gene (reference sequence). CDR3 in DNA: TGCAGTGCTAGAGATCACAAGGGGTCCTACGAGCAGTACTTC. It yields the protein CSARDHKGSYEQYF.

On this clonotype: This may come from a read error, since a much larger clone is one base off. The chain couples TRBV6-1 to TRBJ2-5, with a possible D match to TRBD2 (6 bases). V dropped 10 bases and J dropped 1 base, with 19 bases sitting between them. Germline-derived CDR1 and CDR2 are MNHNS and SASEGT. The CDR3 is made up of 15 amino acids. CDR3 residues: CANKTGGASQETQYF. Here the CDR3 DNA reads TGTGCCAACAAGACCGGAGGGGCGTCCCAAGAGACCCAGTACTTC.

The chain carries TRBV28 and TRBJ1-1; TRBD1 matches at 8 bases. The germline CDR1 and CDR2 sequences are MDHEN and SYDVKM. The length of the CDR3 is 14 residues. V trimming: 7 bases; J trimming: 6 bases; junction bases outside the gene matches: 10. The CDR3 DNA reads as TGTGCCAGCACCTGGGACAGGCGGGTGGCTGAAGCTTTCTTT. Translated, it gives CASTWDRRVAEAFF.

This clonotype was observed at least ten times. This rearrangement joins TRBV29-1 to TRBJ1-1, with D maybe TRBD1 (6 bases). Trimming removed 8 bases at V and 5 bases at J, with 21 bases between. Germline loops: CDR1 SQVTM, CDR2 ANQGSEA. The CDR3 covers 14 residues. The CDR3 is CSFQGGRGRTEAFF. CDR3 DNA sequence: TGCAGCTTCCAGGGAGGCAGGGGAAGGACTGAAGCTTTCTTT.

This rearrangement joins TRBV6-5 to TRBJ2-5; 13 bases match TRBD2. Trimming took 4 bases from V and 4 from J; bases not matched to a gene: 3. CDR1 is MNHEY, CDR2 SVGAGI, per germline. The CDR3 loop spans 15 amino acids. As DNA, the CDR3 is TGTGCCAGCAGTTGGACTAGCGGGGGTGCAGAGACCCAGTACTTC. Amino acids: CASSWTSGGAETQYF.

The sample holds many counts of this clonotype. The chain joins TRBV20-1 to TRBJ2-7; 9 bases line up with TRBD2. Unmatched junction bases numbered 6, after V lost 6 bases and J lost 0 bases. CDR1 is DFQATT and CDR2 is SNEGSKA in the germline V gene (reference sequence). This CDR3 is 14 amino acids long. The CDR3, as DNA: TGCAGTGCACTCGGGACTAGCAGCTCCTACGAGCAGTACTTC. The encoded protein is CSALGTSSSYEQYF.

About this clonotype: A junction boundary mismatches the germline segment, possibly from a read error. V and J are TRBV5-1 and TRBJ2-7, with 8 bases aligning to TRBD1. The CDR3 covers 14 residues. CDR1 is SGHRS and CDR2 is YFSETQ in the germline V gene. The CDR3 sequence is CASTSGTGFHEHYF. The CDR3 nucleotides read TGCGCCAGCACTTCCGGGACAGGATTTCACGAGCATTACTTC. Full variable domain (outside the CDR3, taken from reference TRBV5-1 and TRBJ2-7): KAGVTQTPRYLIKTRGQQVTLSCSPISGHRSVSWYQQTPGQGLQFLFEYFSETQRNKGNFPGRFSGRQFSNSRSEMNVSTLELGDSALYLCASTSGTGFHEHYFGPGTRLTVT.

This clonotype was picked up a small number of times. The genes are TRBV6-1 and TRBJ1-2; D gene ambiguous. This CDR3 contains 14 residues. V lost 3 bases and J lost 8, with 16 bases in between. Per the germline V gene, CDR1 is MNHNS and CDR2 is SASEGT. The CDR3 region has the DNA TGTGCCAGCAGTGACCTAACCTCCTCTGGGGGCTACACCTTC. This translates into CASSDLTSSGGYTF.